A single sample is the source of the 28 T cell receptor beta chains below, sequenced in a study of cytomegalovirus exposure and HLA in healthy donors. PCR amplification relied on 60 Vbeta primers (plus 13 Jbeta primers). TCRdb's copy holds only in-frame clones and misses some; the assay was immunoSEQ multiplex PCR. The repertoire holds roughly 140,000 clones, more than 65% seen once, with about 6.7% in the top ten. Sequencing was done on a sample of PBMCs. Receptor source: a man in his forties or fifties in good health and CMV-seropositive.

The rearrangement uses TRBV19 and TRBJ1-2, with D unresolved. The CDR3 consists of 17 residues. The V gene's germline CDR1 is LNHDA and CDR2 SQIVND (reference sequence). The V and J ends lost 2 bases and 4 bases respectively, with 20 bases between them. The CDR3 sequence: CASSITAAAPDLYGYTF. CDR3 nucleotide sequence: TGTGCCAGTAGTATAACGGCGGCAGCCCCAGACCTCTATGGCTACACCTTC.

The chain recombines TRBV30 with TRBJ1-2, with D possibly TRBD1 on 5 matching bases. Germline-derived CDR1 and CDR2 are GTSNPN and SVGIG (reference sequence). Trimming shortened V by 0 bases and J by 8 bases, and 10 bases separated the two germline ends. This CDR3 has 12 residues. CDR3 DNA sequence: TGTGCCTGGAGTGTATCCAGGGCGGGCTACACCTTC. Protein: CAWSVSRAGYTF.

This chain uses TRBV7-2 with TRBJ2-3; 16 bases line up with TRBD2. The CDR3 has 16 amino acids. V shed 5 bases and J 4 bases; nucleotides not matched to a gene: 3. Germline V CDR1 and CDR2: SGHTA, FQGNSA. The DNA for the CDR3 is TGTGCCAGCAGCCCGGGACTAGCGGGAGGGGCAGATACGCAGTATTTT. This sequence encodes CASSPGLAGGADTQYF.

J is TRBJ2-5 and V is TRBV11-3; 7 nucleotides line up with TRBD2. V trimming: 5 bases; J trimming: 2 bases; junction bases outside the gene matches: 14. Germline assignment: CDR1 SGHNT and CDR2 YENEEA. The CDR3 spans 17 residues. Written as DNA, the CDR3 is TGTGCCAGCAGCCGTGGGGGGAGCGGGACTACGCAAGAGACCCAGTACTTC. Translation: CASSRGGSGTTQETQYF.

The chain is built from TRBV6-1 and TRBJ1-1; D is possibly TRBD1 (6 bases). Germline CDR1 MNHNS, CDR2 SASEGT. The CDR3 is 14 residues long. V was trimmed by 4 bases and J by 0 bases, leaving 9 bases between them. Here the CDR3 DNA reads TGTGCCAGCAGTGTATACAGGGTGAACACTGAAGCTTTCTTT. Translation: CASSVYRVNTEAFF.

This chain connects TRBV30 to TRBJ1-6; D uncertain. V was cut by 5 bases and J by 7 bases, with 9 bases left in between. The CDR3 sequence is 12 residues long. CDR1 is GTSNPN, CDR2 SVGIG, per germline (reference sequence). CDR3 region: CAWGRENSPLHF. CDR3 in DNA: TGTGCCTGGGGACGGGAGAATTCACCCCTCCACTTT.

The chain recombines TRBV10-3 with TRBJ2-5, with D uncertain. The germline CDR1 and CDR2 sequences are ENHRY and SYGVKD. Between the trimmed V and J ends, which lost 0 bases and 1 base, there was a span of 3 bases. CDR3 size: 13 residues. The CDR3 protein is CAISESSQETQYF. The CDR3 DNA follows: TGTGCCATCAGTGAGTCCAGCCAAGAGACCCAGTACTTC.

The CDR3 sequence is CAISEYSGVVKYQETQYF. DNA of the CDR3: TGTGCCATCAGTGAGTACTCGGGTGTGGTGAAGTACCAAGAGACCCAGTACTTC. The J gene is TRBJ2-5, the V gene TRBV10-3, with unresolved D. The V and J ends lost 1 base and 0 bases respectively, with 18 bases between them. This CDR3 region has 18 residues. Germline values: CDR1 ENHRY, CDR2 SYGVKD.

The V and J genes are TRBV13 and TRBJ2-3, with a weak D call TRBD2 (6 bases). In germline, CDR1 is PRHDT, CDR2 FYEKMQ (reference sequence). The V end lost 4 bases, the J end lost 2 bases, and 10 bases lay between the germline ends. The CDR3 has 14 amino acids. For the CDR3, the DNA is TGTGCCAGCAGCTCGGGACTGTTCACAGATACGCAGTATTTT. Translation gives CASSSGLFTDTQYF.

This clone was seen more than once but under ten times. The rearrangement uses TRBV30 and TRBJ1-1; the D is unclear. Trimming cost V 3 bases and J 1 base, with 12 bases left between them. Germline lookup yields CDR1 GTSNPN and CDR2 SVGIG (reference sequence). The CDR3 is made up of 14 amino acids. CDR3 sequence (DNA): TGTGCCTGGAGCGTAATCAACGGGAACACTGAAGCTTTCTTT. Translation gives CAWSVINGNTEAFF.

The rearrangement links TRBV5-1 to TRBJ2-3; the match to TRBD2 covers 14 bases. Germline loops: CDR1 SGHRS, CDR2 YFSETQ. This CDR3 has 18 residues. The V gene end was trimmed by 4 bases and the J gene end by 7 bases; junction bases not matched to a gene: 14. The CDR3 spells CASSPDLGTSGSWNTQYF. As DNA, the CDR3 is TGCGCCAGCAGCCCGGACCTCGGGACTAGCGGGAGTTGGAATACGCAGTATTTT. Drawing the rest from reference TRBV5-1 and TRBJ2-3, the complete variable domain is KAGVTQTPRYLIKTRGQQVTLSCSPISGHRSVSWYQQTPGQGLQFLFEYFSETQRNKGNFPGRFSGRQFSNSRSEMNVSTLELGDSALYLCASSPDLGTSGSWNTQYFGPGTRLTVL.

V gene TRBV5-4 combines with J gene TRBJ2-5; weak D call: TRBD2 (6 bases). CDR3 size: 13 residues. Trimming pared 0 bases from V and 5 bases from J, leaving 8 bases between. Germline lookup yields CDR1 SGHNT and CDR2 YYREEE (reference sequence). CDR3 protein: CASSLESGETQYF. The CDR3 DNA reads TGTGCCAGCAGCTTGGAGAGCGGGGAGACCCAGTACTTC.

The V gene is TRBV6-1, the J gene TRBJ2-3, with D perhaps matching TRBD2 (5 bases). The V gene's germline CDR1 is MNHNS and CDR2 SASEGT. Trimming cost V 4 bases and J 0 bases, with 11 bases left between them. CDR3 length: 15 residues. Written as DNA, the CDR3 is TGTGCCAGCAGTGCGACTACCTCTAGCACAGATACGCAGTATTTT. Its protein product is CASSATTSSTDTQYF.

This chain links TRBV9 with TRBJ2-3, with 9 bases that match TRBD2. Germline V gives CDR1 SGDLS, CDR2 YYNGEE. Germline trimming cut 3 bases from V and 3 bases from J; bases unmatched to any gene: 11. This CDR3 has 17 residues. The DNA for the CDR3 is TGTGCCAGCAGCGCTAATCCGGGCGGGAGGGCGACAGATACGCAGTATTTT. It yields the protein CASSANPGGRATDTQYF.

The sample holds one count of this clone. One junction end does not reproduce the germline sequence, and a read error may be involved. The V gene is TRBV20-1, the J gene TRBJ2-3; TRBD1 might be the D (5 bases). The germline gives CDR1 DFQATT, CDR2 SNEGSKA (reference sequence). The CDR3 sequence is 11 residues long. CDR3 region: CSAKSTGTQYF. As DNA, the CDR3 is TGCAGTGCGAAAAGCACAGGTACGCAGTATTTT.

The chain carries TRBV6-5 and TRBJ2-7, with TRBD1 matching 8 bases. This CDR3 is 16 amino acids long. The V gene end was trimmed by 0 bases and the J gene end by 3 bases; junction bases not matched to a gene: 7. Germline V CDR1 and CDR2: MNHEY, SVGAGI. CDR3 DNA: TGTGCCAGCAGTTACTCCTTGGTAACAGGGGGCTACGAGCAGTACTTC. As protein: CASSYSLVTGGYEQYF.

CDR3 loop: CASSLTNPASTDTQYF. CDR3 DNA sequence: TGTGCCAGCAGCTTAACAAACCCTGCCAGCACAGATACGCAGTATTTT. The chain uses TRBV11-1 and TRBJ2-3, with unresolved D. V was shortened by 2 bases and J by 0 bases, with 12 bases between the two germline ends. Per germline, CDR1 SGHAT and CDR2 FQDESV (reference sequence). The CDR3 totals 16 residues.

The chain employs TRBV2 and TRBJ1-1; TRBD1 matches 8 bases. Looked up from germline, CDR1 is SNHLY and CDR2 is FYNNEI. CDR3 length: 14 residues. V gave up 7 bases and J gave up 4 bases; unmatched junction bases: 8. The CDR3 spells CASTLFTGGTEAFF. CDR3 coding DNA: TGTGCCAGCACCCTCTTTACAGGGGGCACTGAAGCTTTCTTT.

This rearrangement joins TRBV11-2 to TRBJ2-4; no definite D call. CDR3 size: 14 residues. CDR1 is SGHAT, CDR2 FQNNGV, per germline. V was pared by 0 bases and J by 4 bases, with 7 bases between. The CDR3 DNA follows: TGTGCCAGCAGCTTAGATGTCCAGAAAAACATTCAGTACTTC. This encodes CASSLDVQKNIQYF.

The chain uses TRBV5-4 and TRBJ1-6, with D tentatively TRBD1 (5 bases). Deletions cut 4 bases from V and 14 bases from J, with 16 bases between. Germline CDR1 reads SGHNT; CDR2 reads YYREEE (reference sequence). The CDR3 spans 13 residues. The CDR3 nucleotides are TGTGCCAGCAGCCCCAGGACGGGGGTGGCCCTCCACTTT. Its protein product is CASSPRTGVALHF.

The chain joins TRBV5-1 to TRBJ2-1; 14 bases line up with TRBD2. The junction had 7 bases not matched to a gene; V was cut back by 4 bases and J by 7 bases. The CDR3 has 16 residues. The germline V gene has CDR1 SGHRS and CDR2 YFSETQ. CDR3 loop: CASSGGTSGSSNEQFF. CDR3 in DNA: TGCGCCAGCAGCGGGGGGACTAGCGGGAGTAGTAATGAGCAGTTCTTC. Full variable domain (remainder filled in from reference TRBV5-1 and TRBJ2-1): KAGVTQTPRYLIKTRGQQVTLSCSPISGHRSVSWYQQTPGQGLQFLFEYFSETQRNKGNFPGRFSGRQFSNSRSEMNVSTLELGDSALYLCASSGGTSGSSNEQFFGPGTRLTVL.

This clone was counted a single time. The genes are TRBV6-6 and TRBJ1-1, with unresolved D. CDR3 length equals 15 residues. Germline CDR1 MNHNY, CDR2 SVGAGI (reference sequence). Trimming shortened V by 4 bases and J by 4 bases, and 16 bases separated the two germline ends. The CDR3 is CASSSASRAGTEAFF. The CDR3 DNA reads TGTGCCAGCAGTTCCGCTTCGCGGGCGGGCACTGAAGCTTTCTTT.

V gene TRBV5-4 combines with J gene TRBJ2-5; 8 bases line up with TRBD1. The J call may be faulty, since TRBJ2-7 better matches the DNA end. Germline CDR1 reads SGHNT; CDR2 reads YYREEE (reference sequence). The CDR3 loop spans 13 amino acids. The CDR3 reads CASSSWTGNEQYF. DNA for the CDR3: TGTGCCAGCAGCTCCTGGACAGGGAACGAGCAGTACTTC.

The chain has TRBV27 and TRBJ2-1; 8 bases agree with TRBD1. The germline gives CDR1 MNHEY, CDR2 SMNVEV (reference sequence). CDR3 size: 18 residues. J lost 8 bases, V lost 5 bases, and 20 bases had no gene match. CDR3: CASSPEAPGTGRGDEQFF. CDR3 DNA: TGTGCCAGCAGTCCAGAAGCCCCCGGGACAGGTCGCGGGGATGAGCAGTTCTTC.

This sequence joins TRBV11-2 and TRBJ2-7, with TRBD2 identical over 9 bases. The junction had 17 bases not matched to a gene; V was cut back by 5 bases and J by 0 bases. This CDR3 is built from 19 residues. Germline CDR1 and CDR2: SGHAT and FQNNGV. The CDR3 nucleotides read TGTGCCAGCAGCGCAATCGAAGCGGGAGGCCCCCCGAGCTCCTACGAGCAGTACTTC. Its translation: CASSAIEAGGPPSSYEQYF.

The V call is TRBV29-1, the J call TRBJ1-1, with D tentatively TRBD1 (5 bases). Germline V gene sequence: CDR1 SQVTM, CDR2 ANQGSEA. With 3 bases removed from V and 7 bases from J, the gap between germline ends came to 12 bases. The CDR3 contains 12 residues. The DNA for the CDR3 is TGCAGCGTTGATGTCGGGGGGATTGAAGCTTTCTTT. Translating it yields CSVDVGGIEAFF.

Only a few counts were recorded for this clone. The chain combines TRBV6-1 with TRBJ1-1, with TRBD1 as a possible D gene (5 bases). V was pared by 6 bases and J by 2 bases, with 13 bases between. The CDR3 spans 14 residues. Germline CDR1 MNHNS, CDR2 SASEGT. This CDR3 reads CASRVGAPNTEAFF. In nucleotides, the CDR3 is TGTGCCAGCAGAGTAGGGGCTCCCAACACTGAAGCTTTCTTT.

The chain joins TRBV5-6 to TRBJ2-7; D may be TRBD1 (5 bases). From germline, CDR1 is SGHDT and CDR2 YYEEEE. V lost 0 bases to trimming and J lost 2 bases, with 12 bases between them. This CDR3 is built from 15 residues. CDR3 sequence (DNA): TGTGCCAGCAGCTTGGCCGGTTGGGGCGCCTACGAGCAGTACTTC. This gives the protein CASSLAGWGAYEQYF.